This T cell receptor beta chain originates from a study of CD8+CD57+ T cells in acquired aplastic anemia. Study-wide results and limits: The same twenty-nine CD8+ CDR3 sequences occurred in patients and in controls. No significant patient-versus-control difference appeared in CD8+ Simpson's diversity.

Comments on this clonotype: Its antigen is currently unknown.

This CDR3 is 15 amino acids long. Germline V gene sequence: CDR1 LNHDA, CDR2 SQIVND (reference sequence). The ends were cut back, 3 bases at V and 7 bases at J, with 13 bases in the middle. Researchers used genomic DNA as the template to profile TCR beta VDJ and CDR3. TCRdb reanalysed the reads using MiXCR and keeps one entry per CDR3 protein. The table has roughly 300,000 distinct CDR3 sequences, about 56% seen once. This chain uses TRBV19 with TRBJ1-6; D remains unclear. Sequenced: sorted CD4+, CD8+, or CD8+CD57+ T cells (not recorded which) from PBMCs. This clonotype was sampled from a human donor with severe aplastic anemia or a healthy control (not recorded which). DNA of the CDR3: TGTGCCAGTAGTATGCTGTCCGGGGAAAATTCACCCCTCCACTTT. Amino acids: CASSMLSGENSPLHF.